These 5 T cell receptor beta chains share one sample of origin, sequenced in a study of CD8 T cells in ankylosing spondylitis. Each CDR3 protein gets one entry after TCRdb re-called the 5' RACE reads with MiXCR. Of approximately 130,000 distinct CDR3 sequences in the sample, around 9% were seen once. The sequencing sample was made of blood, either unsorted or a sorted T cell fraction (not recorded which). The origin of the receptors is a male donor with ankylosing spondylitis or in good health (not recorded which).

This clonotype was recorded at least ten times. The rearrangement joins TRBV24-1 to TRBJ2-1; 7 nucleotides align to TRBD2. The CDR3 contains 14 residues. CDR1 and CDR2 (germline): KGHDR, SFDVKD. Germline trimming cut 6 bases from V and 7 bases from J; bases unmatched to any gene: 8. CDR3 region: CATSQRGGRNEQFF. CDR3 nucleotide sequence: TGTGCCACCAGTCAGAGGGGAGGGCGTAATGAGCAGTTCTTC.

This clonotype was observed many times. The rearrangement links TRBV27 to TRBJ1-5; D may be TRBD1 (6 bases). Trimming took off 5 bases at V and 6 bases at J, with 14 bases between the two ends. Germline loops: CDR1 MNHEY, CDR2 SMNVEV (reference sequence). The CDR3 is 14 residues long. CDR3 protein: CASSPQGIIQPQHF. The CDR3 bases are TGTGCCAGCAGTCCCCAGGGGATTATTCAGCCCCAGCATTTT.

V gene TRBV5-8 combines with J gene TRBJ2-5; no reliable D call. This CDR3 has 15 residues. V was cut by 0 bases and J by 1 base, with 10 bases left in between. Germline CDR1 SGHTS, CDR2 YDEGEE. The CDR3 reads CASSLVRHAQETQYF. Written as DNA, the CDR3 is TGTGCCAGCAGCTTGGTTCGACATGCCCAAGAGACCCAGTACTTC.

This clonotype was recorded many times. V gene TRBV27 combines with J gene TRBJ1-2; 7 bases line up with TRBD1. CDR3 size: 11 residues. CDR1 is MNHEY and CDR2 is SMNVEV in the germline V gene (reference sequence). With 7 bases clipped from V and 6 bases from J, the junction kept 2 bases outside the gene matches. Written as DNA, the CDR3 is TGTGCCAGCACAGGGGGGGATGGCTACACCTTC. Its protein is CASTGGDGYTF.

This clonotype was recorded at least ten times. The V gene is TRBV12-3 or TRBV12-4, the J gene TRBJ2-1; TRBD2 agrees at 8 bases. Trimming cost V 4 bases and J 4 bases; bases outside gene matches: 6. The CDR3 consists of 15 residues. The CDR3 DNA is TGTGCCAGCAGTTCCCAGCGGGAGCGATACAATGAGCAGTTCTTC. As protein: CASSSQRERYNEQFF.